This entry lists 31 T cell receptor beta chains sequenced from one sample in a study of T cell repertoires in ileal Crohn's disease. Assay: immunoSEQ multiplex PCR; the TCRdb copy retains only in-frame clones and omits some. The table has 2,400 or so clones, just over 85% seen once. Time point described: neoterminal ileum biopsy at postoperative endoscopy, about 6 months after surgery. The specimen sequenced was ileal tissue. The source of these receptors is an adult with Crohn's disease.

J is TRBJ2-6 and V is TRBV30; D possibly corresponds to TRBD2 (7 bases). This CDR3 comprises 16 residues. Germline assignment: CDR1 GTSNPN and CDR2 SVGIG (reference sequence). V lost 1 base to trimming and J lost 2 bases, with 12 bases between them. CDR3 amino acids: CAWSGRGGAGANVLTF. The CDR3, as DNA: TGTGCCTGGAGTGGGCGAGGGGGGGCTGGGGCCAACGTCCTGACTTTC.

This clone is a singleton in its sample. The chain is built from TRBV2 and TRBJ1-6; D is undetermined. The V gene's germline CDR1 is SNHLY and CDR2 FYNNEI. V lost 0 bases and J lost 5, with 11 bases in between. The length of the CDR3 is 16 residues. CDR3 DNA sequence: TGTGCCAGCAGTGAAGCGCGGAGTACGGATAATTCACCCCTCCACTTT. It codes for CASSEARSTDNSPLHF. The variable domain in full, completed from reference TRBV2 and TRBJ1-6, reads EPEVTQTPSHQVTQMGQEVILRCVPISNHLYFYWYRQILGQKVEFLVSFYNNEISEKSEIFDDQFSVERPDGSNFTLKIRSTKLEDSAMYFCASSEARSTDNSPLHFGNGTRLTVT.

The J gene is TRBJ2-7, the V gene TRBV21-1; no DNA check was done on the table's D call, TRBD1. TRBV21-1 is designated a pseudogene. CDR3 size: 14 residues. CDR3 in DNA: TGTGCCTTAACGACCGGGACAGGGAACGACGAGCAGTACTTC. Amino acid sequence: CALTTGTGNDEQYF.

The V and J genes are TRBV7-8 and TRBJ2-5; TRBD2 matches at 9 bases. This CDR3 is built from 17 residues. V gave up 1 base and J gave up 1 base; unmatched junction bases: 7. Germline CDR1 and CDR2: SGHVS and FQNEAQ. The CDR3 protein is CASSLGGLAGTQETQYF. The CDR3 region has the DNA TGTGCCAGCAGCTTAGGGGGGCTAGCGGGGACCCAAGAGACCCAGTACTTC.

This clone turned up a few times. The rearrangement links TRBV5-5 to TRBJ2-6; 9 bases agree with TRBD2. Trimming took 3 bases from V and 2 from J; bases not matched to a gene: 6. This CDR3 contains 17 residues. Germline V gives CDR1 SGHKS, CDR2 YYEKEE (reference sequence). The CDR3 loop is CASSWTSVLAGANVLTF. The CDR3 bases are TGTGCCAGCAGCTGGACTAGCGTACTGGCTGGGGCCAACGTCCTGACTTTC.

CDR3 DNA: TGTGCCAGCAGCCCATTGGACAGGGACTCCTACGAGCAGTACTTC. Protein: CASSPLDRDSYEQYF. The chain uses TRBV28 and TRBJ2-7; TRBD1 agrees at 8 bases. The V segment lost 6 bases and the J segment 0 bases; nucleotides outside the gene matches: 7. Per germline, CDR1 MDHEN and CDR2 SYDVKM. CDR3 length: 15 residues.

The V gene is TRBV28, the J gene TRBJ1-2; D gene ambiguous. Germline V gene lookup returns CDR1 MDHEN and CDR2 SYDVKM. The CDR3 covers 11 residues. The V gene lost 8 bases and the J gene lost 4 bases, with 8 bases spanning the gap. CDR3 coding DNA: TGTGCCAGCCTAAGTCCCTATGGCTACACCTTC. Protein: CASLSPYGYTF.

The rearrangement links TRBV5-1 to TRBJ2-7; perhaps TRBD1 as D (5 bases). Trimming took 2 bases from V and 2 from J, leaving 11 bases between them. There are 14 residues in the CDR3. Germline V lookup: CDR1 SGHRS, CDR2 YFSETQ. CDR3: CASSFESGTYEQYF. Written as DNA, the CDR3 is TGCGCCAGCAGCTTTGAATCAGGGACCTACGAGCAGTACTTC.

This clone appeared once. The chain joins TRBV6-1 to TRBJ1-1; D call uncertain. Trimming shortened V by 4 bases and J by 4 bases, and 19 bases separated the two germline ends. The CDR3 loop spans 16 amino acids. Germline-derived CDR1 and CDR2 are MNHNS and SASEGT. CDR3 nucleotides: TGTGCCAGCAGTGCTACCCACCCGGGTATTGGCACTGAAGCTTTCTTT. This codes for CASSATHPGIGTEAFF.

In this sample, this clone turned up a few times. This chain uses TRBV18 with TRBJ2-7; D tentatively fits TRBD1 or TRBD2 (5 bases each). V dropped 3 bases and J dropped 3 bases, with 15 bases sitting between them. CDR1 and CDR2 (germline): KGHSH, LQKENI. There are 15 residues in the CDR3. CDR3 nucleotides: TGTGCCAGCTCACCGGGGATAGGGGACCTCTACGAGCAGTACTTC. This codes for CASSPGIGDLYEQYF.

V is TRBV7-6 and J is TRBJ1-5; tentative D call: TRBD1 (5 bases). Per germline, CDR1 SGHVS and CDR2 FNYEAQ. V gave up 2 bases and J gave up 8 bases, with 13 bases separating them. The CDR3 runs 14 residues. CDR3 sequence reads: CASSLYQGTEPQHF. The CDR3 DNA reads as TGTGCCAGCAGCTTATACCAGGGAACGGAGCCCCAGCATTTT.

V gene TRBV7-2 combines with J gene TRBJ1-2; maybe TRBD1 (6 bases). Trimming took off 1 base at V and 7 bases at J, with 16 bases between the two ends. The CDR3 is made up of 15 amino acids. The V gene's germline CDR1 is SGHTA and CDR2 FQGNSA. CDR3 nucleotides: TGTGCCAGCAGCTTAGGAACAGGGATGCCGGTTGGCTACACCTTC. Translating gives CASSLGTGMPVGYTF.

The CDR3 sequence is CASTAENSYEQYF. The CDR3, as DNA: TGTGCCAGCACCGCCGAGAACTCCTACGAGCAGTACTTC. V is TRBV6-5 and J is TRBJ2-7; D is uncertain. The CDR3 extends over 13 amino acids. The germline V and J ends were trimmed by 7 bases and 0 bases, with 10 bases remaining between them. Germline V CDR1 and CDR2: MNHEY, SVGAGI.

The chain uses TRBV19 and TRBJ2-1; D unclear. CDR1 LNHDA and CDR2 SQIVND come from the germline V gene (reference sequence). This CDR3 has 15 amino acids. Deletions cut 3 bases from V and 3 bases from J, with 12 bases between. CDR3 residues: CASSIDGVGYNEQFF. CDR3 bases: TGTGCCAGTAGTATCGACGGAGTCGGCTACAATGAGCAGTTCTTC.

The chain recombines TRBV7-9 with TRBJ2-5; 7 nucleotides align to TRBD2. V was pared by 5 bases and J by 5 bases, with 11 bases of the junction left unmatched. Germline V gene lookup returns CDR1 SEHNR and CDR2 FQNEAQ (reference sequence). This CDR3 is built from 15 residues. As DNA, the CDR3 is TGTGCCAGCAGCCGGTGGGAGGGCATCGGGGAGACCCAGTACTTC. It codes for CASSRWEGIGETQYF. Full variable domain (missing parts from reference TRBV7-9 and TRBJ2-5): DTGVSQNPRHKITKRGQNVTFRCDPISEHNRLYWYRQTLGQGPEFLTYFQNEAQLEKSRLLSDRFSAERPKGSFSTLEIQRTEQGDSAMYLCASSRWEGIGETQYFGPGTRLLVL.

The V call is TRBV4-3, the J call TRBJ2-1; the D is unclear. Germline assignment: CDR1 LGHNA and CDR2 YSLEER. The CDR3 is 16 amino acids. Trimming pared 0 bases from V and 6 bases from J, leaving 15 bases between. The chain's CDR3 is CASSQDRLLPSNEQFF. Here the CDR3 DNA reads TGCGCCAGCAGCCAAGATAGATTACTCCCGAGCAATGAGCAGTTCTTC.

V usage is TRBV4-3 and J usage is TRBJ1-2; TRBD1 matches at 8 bases. The V gene's germline CDR1 is LGHNA and CDR2 YSLEER. The V segment lost 1 base and the J segment 6 bases; nucleotides outside the gene matches: 10. The CDR3 is 16 residues long. As DNA, the CDR3 is TGCGCCAGCAGCCAAGTTGAGGGTGGACAGGGCGATGGCTACACCTTC. Translated, it gives CASSQVEGGQGDGYTF.

The V gene is TRBV4-3, the J gene TRBJ1-2; 10 nucleotides line up with TRBD1. The CDR3 length is 15 residues. CDR1 is LGHNA and CDR2 is YSLEER in the germline V gene. The ends lost 4 bases at V and 4 bases at J; junction bases unmatched: 6. The CDR3 sequence is CASSPGTGDVYGYTF. In DNA form, the CDR3 reads TGCGCCAGCAGCCCCGGGACAGGGGATGTCTATGGCTACACCTTC.

The rearrangement uses TRBV18 and TRBJ1-2; no clear D. The CDR3 spans 12 residues. Germline V gene lookup returns CDR1 KGHSH and CDR2 LQKENI. V was trimmed by 2 bases and J by 6 bases, leaving 7 bases between them. CDR3 loop: CASSPSTDGYTF. DNA of the CDR3: TGTGCCAGCTCACCATCCACGGATGGCTACACCTTC.

This chain connects TRBV6-4 to TRBJ1-5, with TRBD1 matching 11 bases. The CDR3 is 14 amino acids. In germline, CDR1 is MRHNA, CDR2 SNTAGT. V lost 2 bases, J lost 6 bases, and 0 bases stayed unmatched. The CDR3 spells CASSDGTGGQPQHF. DNA for the CDR3: TGTGCCAGCAGTGACGGGACAGGGGGTCAGCCCCAGCATTTT.

V usage is TRBV19 and J usage is TRBJ1-2; D is possibly TRBD1 (5 bases). Germline CDR1 and CDR2: LNHDA and SQIVND (reference sequence). This CDR3 spans 10 amino acids. V was cut by 8 bases and J by 5 bases, with 6 bases left in between. This CDR3 reads CASGTYGYTF. In DNA form, the CDR3 reads TGTGCCAGTGGGACTTATGGCTACACCTTC.

CDR3 DNA sequence: TGTGCCAGCAGTTACGAGGGCGAGACCCAGTACTTC. As protein: CASSYEGETQYF. The chain uses TRBV6-6 and TRBJ2-5; TRBD2 is a possible D gene (5 bases). CDR1 and CDR2 (germline): MNHNY, SVGAGI (reference sequence). There are 12 residues in the CDR3. Trimming stripped 2 bases from V and 5 bases from J, with 6 bases between.

The chain uses TRBV5-1 and TRBJ1-4, with D tentatively TRBD1 (5 bases). CDR3 length: 14 residues. Trimming shortened V by 2 bases and J by 3 bases, and 8 bases separated the two germline ends. Germline CDR1 SGHRS, CDR2 YFSETQ. CDR3 DNA sequence: TGCGCCAGCAGCTTAGGGGAAGCTAATGAAAAACTGTTTTTT. Protein product: CASSLGEANEKLFF.

The chain has TRBV28 and TRBJ1-5; D is ambiguous. CDR3 length: 13 residues. The ends were cut back, 5 bases at V and 2 bases at J, with 7 bases in the middle. The germline CDR1 and CDR2 sequences are MDHEN and SYDVKM. The chain's CDR3 is CASSIEGNQPQHF. The CDR3 DNA reads as TGTGCCAGCAGTATAGAGGGCAATCAGCCCCAGCATTTT.

The CDR3 sequence is CASSSRTGHEKLFF. As DNA, the CDR3 is TGTGCCAGCAGCTCCAGGACAGGGCATGAAAAACTGTTTTTT. The gene calls are TRBV11-2 and TRBJ1-4, with 8 bases fitting TRBD1. The CDR3 is 14 residues long. V shed 4 bases and J 6 bases; nucleotides not matched to a gene: 4. Germline CDR1 is SGHAT and CDR2 is FQNNGV.

This rearrangement joins TRBV5-5 to TRBJ1-2; D perhaps matches TRBD1 (6 bases). V lost 4 bases and J lost 4, with 14 bases in between. The V gene's germline CDR1 is SGHKS and CDR2 YYEKEE (reference sequence). This CDR3 is 14 amino acids long. The CDR3 sequence: CASSLTGQSYGYTF. In DNA form, the CDR3 reads TGTGCCAGCAGCCTGACTGGACAGAGCTATGGCTACACCTTC. Full variable domain (rest looked up from reference TRBV5-5 and TRBJ1-2): DAGVTQSPTHLIKTRGQQVTLRCSPISGHKSVSWYQQVLGQGPQFIFQYYEKEERGRGNFPDRFSARQFPNYSSELNVNALLLGDSALYLCASSLTGQSYGYTFGSGTRLTVV.

This chain uses TRBV25-1 with TRBJ1-2; D is possibly TRBD1 (6 bases). The CDR3 loop spans 15 amino acids. Per the germline V gene, CDR1 is MGHDK and CDR2 is SYGVNS. With 6 bases removed from V and 7 bases from J, the gap between germline ends came to 21 bases. The CDR3 region has the DNA TGTGCCAGCAGCTGTAATGAGGGGGTGTGGTGTGGCTACACCTTC. Translating gives CASSCNEGVWCGYTF.

The chain couples TRBV30 to TRBJ1-1; tentative D call: TRBD1 (6 bases). V lost 4 bases and J lost 0, with 12 bases in between. The CDR3 length is 14 residues. Germline assignment: CDR1 GTSNPN and CDR2 SVGIG (reference sequence). CDR3 in DNA: TGTGCCTGGATGGGGGGCCTTATGAACACTGAAGCTTTCTTT. This codes for CAWMGGLMNTEAFF. The entire variable domain, with the rest obtained from reference TRBV30 and TRBJ1-1, is as follows: SQTIHQWPATLVQPVGSPLSLECTVEGTSNPNLYWYRQAAGRGLQLLFYSVGIGQISSEVPQNLSASRPQDRQFILSSKKLLLSDSGFYLCAWMGGLMNTEAFFGQGTRLTVV.

V gene TRBV30 combines with J gene TRBJ2-7, with D perhaps given as TRBD1 or TRBD2 (5 bases each). Germline CDR1 and CDR2: GTSNPN and SVGIG (reference sequence). Trimming shortened V by 0 bases and J by 4 bases, and 13 bases separated the two germline ends. The CDR3 has 14 amino acids. DNA for the CDR3: TGTGCCTGGAGTGTCGGGACGGGTGATTACGAGCAGTACTTC. Its translation is CAWSVGTGDYEQYF.

This rearrangement joins TRBV2 to TRBJ2-3; D gene uncertain. Trimming cost V 5 bases and J 8 bases, with 11 bases left between them. The germline CDR1 and CDR2 sequences are SNHLY and FYNNEI. This CDR3 has 12 residues. As DNA, the CDR3 is TGTGCCAGCAGTCAGACTGTCGGTACGCAGTATTTT. It translates to CASSQTVGTQYF.

The chain employs TRBV28 and TRBJ2-7; D not certain. The CDR3 runs to 13 residues. Trimming took 5 bases from V and 2 from J, leaving 10 bases between them. Germline loops: CDR1 MDHEN, CDR2 SYDVKM. CDR3 nucleotides: TGTGCCAGCAGTGTGATAGGTCCCTACGAGCAGTACTTC. The encoded protein is CASSVIGPYEQYF.